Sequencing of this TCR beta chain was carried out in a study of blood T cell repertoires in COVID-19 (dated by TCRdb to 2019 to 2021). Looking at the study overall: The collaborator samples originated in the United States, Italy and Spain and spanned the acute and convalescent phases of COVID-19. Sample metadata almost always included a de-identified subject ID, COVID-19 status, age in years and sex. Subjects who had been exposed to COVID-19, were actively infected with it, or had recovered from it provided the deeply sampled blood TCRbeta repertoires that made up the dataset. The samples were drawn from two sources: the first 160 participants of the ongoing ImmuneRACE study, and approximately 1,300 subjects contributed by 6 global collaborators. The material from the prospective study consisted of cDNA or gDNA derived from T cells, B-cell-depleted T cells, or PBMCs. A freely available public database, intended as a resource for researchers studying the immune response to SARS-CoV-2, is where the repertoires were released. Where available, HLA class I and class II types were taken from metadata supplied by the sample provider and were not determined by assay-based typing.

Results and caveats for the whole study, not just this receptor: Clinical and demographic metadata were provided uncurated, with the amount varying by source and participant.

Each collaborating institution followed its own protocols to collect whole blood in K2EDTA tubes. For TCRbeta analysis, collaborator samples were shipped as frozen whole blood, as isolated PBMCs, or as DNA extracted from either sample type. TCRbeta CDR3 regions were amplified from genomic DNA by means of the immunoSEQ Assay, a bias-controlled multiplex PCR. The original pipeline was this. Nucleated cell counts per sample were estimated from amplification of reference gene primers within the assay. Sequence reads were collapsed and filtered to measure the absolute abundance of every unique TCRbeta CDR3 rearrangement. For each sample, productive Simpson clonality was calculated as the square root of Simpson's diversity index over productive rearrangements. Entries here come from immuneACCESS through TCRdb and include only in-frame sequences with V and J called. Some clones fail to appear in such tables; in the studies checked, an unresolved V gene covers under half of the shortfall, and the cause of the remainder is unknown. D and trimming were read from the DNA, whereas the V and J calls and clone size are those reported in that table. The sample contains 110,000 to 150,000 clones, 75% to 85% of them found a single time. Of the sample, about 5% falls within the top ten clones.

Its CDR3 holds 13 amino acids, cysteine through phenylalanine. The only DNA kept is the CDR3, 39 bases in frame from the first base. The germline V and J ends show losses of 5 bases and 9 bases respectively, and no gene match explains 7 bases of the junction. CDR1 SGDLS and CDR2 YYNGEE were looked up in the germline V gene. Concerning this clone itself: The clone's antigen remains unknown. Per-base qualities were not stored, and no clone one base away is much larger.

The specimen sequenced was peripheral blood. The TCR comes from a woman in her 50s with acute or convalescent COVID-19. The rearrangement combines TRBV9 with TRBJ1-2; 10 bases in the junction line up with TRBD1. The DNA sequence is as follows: TGTGCCAGCAGACCGACAGGGGGCACTCGCTACACCTTC. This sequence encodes CASRPTGGTRYTF.